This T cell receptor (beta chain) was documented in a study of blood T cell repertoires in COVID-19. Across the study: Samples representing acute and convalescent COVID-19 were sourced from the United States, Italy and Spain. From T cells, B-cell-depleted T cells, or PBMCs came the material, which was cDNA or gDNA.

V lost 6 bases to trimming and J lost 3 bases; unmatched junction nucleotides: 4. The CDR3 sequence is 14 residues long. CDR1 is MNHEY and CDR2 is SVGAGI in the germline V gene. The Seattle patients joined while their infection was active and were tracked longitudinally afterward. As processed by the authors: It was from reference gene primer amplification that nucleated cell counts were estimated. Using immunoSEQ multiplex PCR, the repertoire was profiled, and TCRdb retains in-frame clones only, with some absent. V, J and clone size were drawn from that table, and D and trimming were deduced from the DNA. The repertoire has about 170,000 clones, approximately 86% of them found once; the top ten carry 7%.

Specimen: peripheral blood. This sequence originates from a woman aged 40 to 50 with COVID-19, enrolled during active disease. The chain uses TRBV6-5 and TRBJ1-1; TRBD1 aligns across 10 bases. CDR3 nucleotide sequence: TGTGCCAGCAGGAGACAGGGGGCGGACACTGAAGCTTTCTTT. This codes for CASRRQGADTEAFF.